A selection of T cell receptor beta chains follows, all from one sample in a study of shared clonotypes between healthy human individuals. TCRdb keeps only in-frame clones here, not all; method: immunoSEQ multiplex PCR. The sample gives under 600,000 clones, about 98% of which show up once; less than 0.35% is in the top ten. Material for sequencing was naive CD8+ T cells sorted from blood. Source of these receptors: a man aged 25 to 45 in good health. The CDR3 runs from the conserved cysteine through the conserved F or W. The D gene is left open where the match is weak. Expanded clones get a size class; other rows say once, few or many, or leave the size out.

>.|TRBV27|TRBJ2-7|once
CASSKPGLSYEQYF
TGTGCCAGCAGTAAACCGGGACTCTCCTACGAGCAGTACTTC
>TRBD2|TRBV29-1|TRBJ2-1|.
CSADPLLAGGDEQFF
TGCAGCGCCGACCCCTTACTAGCGGGAGGGGATGAGCAGTTCTTC
>.|TRBV4-2|TRBJ1-1|.
CASSQEGTGTMNTEAFF
TGTGCCAGCAGCCAAGAGGGTACAGGGACCATGAACACTGAAGCTTTCTTT
>TRBD2|TRBV29-1|TRBJ2-7|.
CSVETPRTSGSREQYF
TGCAGCGTTGAAACCCCTCGGACTAGCGGGAGTCGTGAGCAGTACTTC
>TRBD1|TRBV18|TRBJ2-1|.
CASTRQGWTSYNEQFF
TGTGCCAGCACTCGACAGGGATGGACTTCCTACAATGAGCAGTTCTTC
>.|TRBV27|TRBJ1-3|.
CASSFDGHSGNTIYF
TGTGCCAGCAGTTTTGACGGACACTCTGGAAACACCATATATTTT
>.|TRBV7-8|TRBJ2-5|.
CASSLTGYQETQYF
TGTGCCAGCAGCTTAACAGGGTACCAAGAGACCCAGTACTTC
>.|TRBV7-9|TRBJ1-3|.
CASSPQSGVGNTIYF
TGTGCCAGCAGCCCCCAGTCAGGGGTCGGAAACACCATATATTTT
>TRBD1|TRBV6-6|TRBJ2-7|once
CASSPDRVYEQYF
TGTGCCAGCAGTCCGGACAGGGTCTACGAGCAGTACTTC
>.|TRBV9|TRBJ1-1|.
CASGRNTEAFF
TGTGCCAGCGGGAGGAACACTGAAGCTTTCTTT
>.|TRBV6-1|TRBJ2-1|once
CASSPLRSYNEQFF
TGTGCCAGCAGTCCGTTACGATCCTACAATGAGCAGTTCTTC
>.|TRBV5-5|TRBJ2-7|.
CASVLLSAGPSSYEQYF
TGTGCCAGCGTCCTTTTATCGGCAGGGCCGAGCTCCTACGAGCAGTACTTC
>TRBD1|TRBV19|TRBJ2-7|.
CASSGQGGYEQYF
TGTGCCAGTAGCGGACAGGGAGGCTACGAGCAGTACTTC
>.|TRBV4-1|TRBJ2-7|.
CASSHGDGYEQYF
TGCGCCAGCAGCCACGGAGACGGGTACGAGCAGTACTTC
>.|TRBV11-1|TRBJ2-7|.
CASSNSLTWGEQYF
TGTGCCAGCAGCAACTCCCTGACTTGGGGCGAGCAGTACTTC
>.|TRBV13|TRBJ2-4|.
CASSPPGHPSGIQYF
TGTGCCAGCTCACCACCGGGACACCCTTCGGGCATTCAGTACTTC
>TRBD1|TRBV2|TRBJ1-2|.
CASLGQRNGYTF
TGTGCCAGCCTGGGACAGAGAAATGGCTACACCTTC
>.|TRBV27|TRBJ2-1|.
CASSSPGANEQFF
TGTGCCAGCAGTTCCCCGGGGGCGAATGAGCAGTTCTTC
>.|TRBV19|TRBJ2-2|.
CASTRLPDQEGTGELFF
TGTGCCAGCACCCGCCTTCCAGATCAGGAGGGCACCGGGGAGCTGTTTTTT
>TRBD2|TRBV4-1|TRBJ2-7|.
CASSQDRLAGGIVYEQYF
TGCGCCAGCAGCCAAGACCGGCTAGCGGGAGGAATCGTCTACGAGCAGTACTTC
>.|TRBV6-1|TRBJ2-7|.
CASSDGEKGPIYEQYF
TGTGCCAGCAGTGACGGGGAAAAGGGGCCCATCTACGAGCAGTACTTC
>.|TRBV16|TRBJ2-5|.
CASSQYNRALREETQYF
TGTGCCAGCAGCCAATATAATCGCGCCCTTAGGGAAGAGACCCAGTACTTC
>.|TRBV4-1|TRBJ2-1|.
CASSPQGDEQFF
TGCGCCAGCAGCCCCCAGGGAGATGAGCAGTTCTTC
>TRBD2|TRBV5-1|TRBJ2-7|.
CASSSTGGPYEQYF
TGCGCCAGCAGTTCAACGGGGGGACCCTACGAGCAGTACTTC